Sequencing of this TCR beta chain was carried out in a study of breast tumors, draining lymph nodes, adjacent tissues. Each CDR3 protein gets one entry after TCRdb re-called the multiplex PCR reads with MiXCR. Of 270,000 or so distinct CDR3 sequences in the sample, 30% were seen once. Study outcomes and limitations: Compared with lymph nodes, tumors were less diverse; compared with nontumor tissue, more. Luminal-like breast cancer showed significantly higher tumor–nontumor repertoire similarity than basal-like. Data only fit, rather than demonstrated, lymph node origin of most tumor T cells.

The CDR3 extends over 12 amino acids. V was cut by 3 bases and J by 5 bases, with 5 bases left in between. The lymph nodes were axillary draining lymph nodes from breast cancer patients. Remarks on this clonotype: As yet, its antigen is unknown. A much more abundant neighbour one base away suggests this may be a read error.

The clonotype comes from a female donor with breast cancer. Some clones in this sample may be carry-over from other donors' samples. The chain recombines TRBV12-3 or TRBV12-4 with TRBJ2-1; D remains unclear. Sequencing was carried out using axillary lymph node tissue. In DNA form, the CDR3 reads TGTGCCAGCAGTTTCGGACACAATGAGCAGTTCTTC. Amino acid sequence: CASSFGHNEQFF.